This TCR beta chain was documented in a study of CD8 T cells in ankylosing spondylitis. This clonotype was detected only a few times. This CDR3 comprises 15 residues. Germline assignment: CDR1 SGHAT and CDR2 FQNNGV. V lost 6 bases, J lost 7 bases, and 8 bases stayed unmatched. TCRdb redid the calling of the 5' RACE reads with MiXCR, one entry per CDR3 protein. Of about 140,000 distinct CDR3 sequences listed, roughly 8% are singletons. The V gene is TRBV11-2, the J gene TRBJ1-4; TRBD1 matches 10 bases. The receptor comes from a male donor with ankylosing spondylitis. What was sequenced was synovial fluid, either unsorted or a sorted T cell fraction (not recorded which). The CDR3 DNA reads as TGTGCCAGCAGTCCGCGACAGGGGGCTTTTGAAAAACTGTTTTTT. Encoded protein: CASSPRQGAFEKLFF.